This is a list of T cell receptor beta chains from one sample in a study of control samples from healthy donors and cancer patients. This table comes from immunoSEQ multiplex PCR, and its TCRdb copy is limited to in-frame clones, with some not included. The sample carries tens of thousands of clones, about 88% recorded once. The sample was blood. The receptors shown here come from a woman aged 45 to 65 in good health. The CDR3 runs from the conserved cysteine through the conserved F or W. Clone size, where shown, is once, few, many, or a class for clones that have expanded.

CDR3aa,v_gene,j_gene,abundance
CASRTPTRSGGGRMNSPLHF,TRBV27,TRBJ1-6,few
CASSPRLPQETQYF,TRBV28,TRBJ2-5,.
CASSLVPGEDEKLFF,TRBV7-6,TRBJ1-4,.
CAISGEGGLHGYTF,TRBV10-3,TRBJ1-2,.
CASGPYGAVNYGYTF,TRBV12-5,TRBJ1-2,.
CATKTGTEAFF,TRBV28,TRBJ1-1,.
CASSVTISSGANVLTF,TRBV6-1,TRBJ2-6,.
CASVRSYRTAGTDTQYF,TRBV27,TRBJ2-3,.
CSVGRGDDEQFF,TRBV29-1,TRBJ2-1,.
CASSLEGRGRSNEKLFF,TRBV7-9,TRBJ1-4,.
CASSPNRGGTEAFF,TRBV6-5,TRBJ1-1,.
CASSRQGSGNTIYF,TRBV13,TRBJ1-3,.
CASSPGRPPETQYF,TRBV7-8,TRBJ2-3,.
CASSLQGARVGEQYF,TRBV7-2,TRBJ2-7,.
CASSARESSYEQYF,TRBV19,TRBJ2-7,.
CASSLRRGDSPLHF,TRBV7-2,TRBJ1-6,.
CASKGTDLQSNYGYTF,TRBV25-1,TRBJ1-2,few
CAKDRGGPSVPGSEQFF,TRBV2,TRBJ2-1,.
CASSPLTGREDEQFF,TRBV7-9,TRBJ2-1,.
CASSLVPGTNQPQHF,TRBV5-1,TRBJ1-5,.
CASSQDLGAGKINEQFF,TRBV4-3,TRBJ2-1,.
CASSLGSPPGETQYF,TRBV7-9,TRBJ2-5,.
CASSHGGGQYF,TRBV12-3/TRBV12-4,TRBJ2-7,.
CASSPRGGDTIYF,TRBV18,TRBJ1-3,.
CASSLESGRGNQPQHF,TRBV7-8,TRBJ1-5,many
CASREIGQGNYGYTF,TRBV2,TRBJ1-2,.
CASSLVVRGYEQYF,TRBV11-3,TRBJ2-7,.
CASSRDSATSGQETQYF,TRBV19,TRBJ2-5,.
CSAVTGGSGNTIYF,TRBV29-1,TRBJ1-3,.
CASVPGLAGSNEQFF,TRBV7-9,TRBJ2-1,.
CASRNAPTGRANTEAFF,TRBV19,TRBJ1-1,.
CASSWGATNEKLFF,TRBV6-5,TRBJ1-4,.
CATSSGVGFEAFF,TRBV15,TRBJ1-1,.
CASSPIDRVDGYTF,TRBV18,TRBJ1-2,.
CASSLTLDSEAFF,TRBV7-3,TRBJ1-1,.
CASSARTGMSSPLHF,TRBV7-3,TRBJ1-6,.
CASRASGGGTEAFF,TRBV6-5,TRBJ1-1,.
CASSLDFGQGFTGELFF,TRBV5-6,TRBJ2-2,few
CASSFLQGPDEQYF,TRBV5-1,TRBJ2-7,.
CASSRDRQGSNYGYTF,TRBV7-2,TRBJ1-2,.
CASSRLTRETEAFF,TRBV4-1,TRBJ1-1,.
CASSLSGYTIYF,TRBV13,TRBJ1-3,.
CASSALAGANTGELFF,TRBV6-4,TRBJ2-2,.
CASSLGTSTSANEKLFF,TRBV5-1,TRBJ1-4,once
CASSTPSSGNTIYF,TRBV11-3,TRBJ1-3,.
CASRGRGVGNYGYTF,TRBV28,TRBJ1-2,.
CASSFNRGNSPLHF,TRBV5-1,TRBJ1-6,.
CASSVERGTDTQYF,TRBV5-1,TRBJ2-3,.
CASSYSGRDNEQFF,TRBV6-5,TRBJ2-1,.
CASSYSDRDGYEQYF,TRBV6-5,TRBJ2-7,once
CASSTTGVNYGYTF,TRBV6-6,TRBJ1-2,.
CASSVRRYNSPLHF,TRBV9,TRBJ1-6,.
CASSLSTANTEAFF,TRBV5-1,TRBJ1-1,.
CASSSPETQYF,TRBV6-2/TRBV6-3,TRBJ2-5,.
CASSLGTGGSYEQYF,TRBV6-5,TRBJ2-7,once
CASSQGFYTEAFF,TRBV14,TRBJ1-1,.
CAWGSPLHF,TRBV30,TRBJ1-6,.
CASSALGATNEKLFF,TRBV11-3,TRBJ1-4,.
CASSQEQEGTGYYGYTF,TRBV4-1,TRBJ1-2,.
CASSNHRDGRLLPEAFF,TRBV7-8,TRBJ1-1,.